This T cell receptor beta chain was captured by sequencing in a study of monozygotic twins with inflammatory bowel disease. Study results and caveats: Repertoire likeness was no different across concordant and discordant twins, perhaps owing to restricted power. Fewer shared clonotypes with others were found in IBD patients than in healthy twins, especially with disease activity.

Template switching appended UMIs that held a 6-nucleotide sample barcode. Using TCRalpha and TCRbeta cDNA, the researchers carried out two nested PCRs that lasted 16 and 9 cycles. TCRdb reprocessed the 5' RACE reads, with one entry per CDR3 protein and no DNA. The repertoire table contains fewer than 350,000 distinct CDR3 sequences. Points on this clonotype: The antigen remains unidentified.

Germline CDR1 is LNHDA and CDR2 is SQIVND (reference sequence). The CDR3 runs to 12 residues. The TCR comes from a human donor with ulcerative colitis or Crohn's disease, or a healthy co-twin of an affected twin (not recorded which). Source material: blood. The chain couples TRBV19 to TRBJ1-5; the D call from TCRdb, TRBD1, cannot be confirmed without DNA. Here the CDR3 reads CASSIRDQPQHF. Supplemented by reference TRBV19 and TRBJ1-5, the full variable domain reads DGGITQSPKYLFRKEGQNVTLSCEQNLNHDAMYWYRQDPGQGLRLIYYSQIVNDFQKGDIAEGYSVSREKKESFPLTVTSAQKNPTAFYLCASSIRDQPQHFGDGTRLSIL.